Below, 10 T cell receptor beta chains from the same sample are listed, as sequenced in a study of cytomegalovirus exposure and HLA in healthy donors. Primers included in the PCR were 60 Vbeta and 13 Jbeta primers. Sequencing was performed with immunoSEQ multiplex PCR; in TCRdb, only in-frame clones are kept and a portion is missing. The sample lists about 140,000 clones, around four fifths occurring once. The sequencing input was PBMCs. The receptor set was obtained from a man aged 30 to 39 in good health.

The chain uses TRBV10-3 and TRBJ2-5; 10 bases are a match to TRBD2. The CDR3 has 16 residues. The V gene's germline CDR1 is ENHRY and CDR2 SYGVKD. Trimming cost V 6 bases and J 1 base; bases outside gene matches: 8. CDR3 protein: CAISFGLAAFQETQYF. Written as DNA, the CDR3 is TGTGCCATCAGCTTCGGACTAGCGGCCTTCCAAGAGACCCAGTACTTC.

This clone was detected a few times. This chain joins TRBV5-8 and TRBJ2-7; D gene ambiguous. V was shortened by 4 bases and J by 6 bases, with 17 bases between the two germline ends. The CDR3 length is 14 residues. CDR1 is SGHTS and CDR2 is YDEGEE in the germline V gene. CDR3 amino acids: CASSPTFESSEQYF. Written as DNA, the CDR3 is TGTGCCAGCAGCCCGACATTTGAAAGTAGCGAGCAGTACTTC. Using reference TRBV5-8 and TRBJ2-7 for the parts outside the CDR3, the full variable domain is EAGVTQSPTHLIKTRGQQATLRCSPISGHTSVYWYQQALGLGLQFLLWYDEGEERNRGNFPPRFSGRQFPNYSSELNVNALELEDSALYLCASSPTFESSEQYFGPGTRLTVT.

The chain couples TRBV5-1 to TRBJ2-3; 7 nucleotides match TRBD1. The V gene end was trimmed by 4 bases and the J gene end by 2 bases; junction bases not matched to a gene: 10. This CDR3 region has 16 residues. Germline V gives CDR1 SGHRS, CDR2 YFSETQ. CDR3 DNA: TGCGCCAGCAGCCCCGCGCCCAGGGGGAACACAGATACGCAGTATTTT. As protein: CASSPAPRGNTDTQYF.

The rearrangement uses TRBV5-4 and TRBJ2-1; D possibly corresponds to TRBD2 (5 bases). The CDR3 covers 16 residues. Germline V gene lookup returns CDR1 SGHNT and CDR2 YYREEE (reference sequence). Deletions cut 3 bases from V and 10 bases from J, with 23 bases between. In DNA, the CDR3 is TGTGCCAGCAGCTCGGAAGGGAGAGGGCTCCCTTGGGAGCAGTTCTTC. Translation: CASSSEGRGLPWEQFF.

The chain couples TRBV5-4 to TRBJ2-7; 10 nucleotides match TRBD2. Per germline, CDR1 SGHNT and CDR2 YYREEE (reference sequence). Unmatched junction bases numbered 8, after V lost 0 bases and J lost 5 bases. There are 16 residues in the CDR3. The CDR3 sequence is CASSLGTRTSGDEQYF. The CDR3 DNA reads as TGTGCCAGCAGCTTGGGTACTAGGACTAGCGGAGACGAGCAGTACTTC.

DNA for the CDR3: TGCGCCAGCAGCGCGGGTGAAAAACTGTTTTTT. It specifies CASSAGEKLFF. The V and J genes are TRBV5-1 and TRBJ1-4; D gene unclear. Between the trimmed V and J ends, which lost 4 bases and 7 bases, there was a span of 5 bases. The CDR3 is 11 residues long. Germline values: CDR1 SGHRS, CDR2 YFSETQ. Together with reference TRBV5-1 and TRBJ1-4, the CDR3 gives the full variable domain: KAGVTQTPRYLIKTRGQQVTLSCSPISGHRSVSWYQQTPGQGLQFLFEYFSETQRNKGNFPGRFSGRQFSNSRSEMNVSTLELGDSALYLCASSAGEKLFFGSGTQLSVL.

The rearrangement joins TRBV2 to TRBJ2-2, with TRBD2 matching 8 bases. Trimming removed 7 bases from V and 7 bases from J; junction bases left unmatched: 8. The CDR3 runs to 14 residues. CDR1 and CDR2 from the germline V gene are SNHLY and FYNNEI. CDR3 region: CASNGRARDGELFF. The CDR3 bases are TGTGCCAGCAACGGGAGGGCCAGGGACGGGGAGCTGTTTTTT.

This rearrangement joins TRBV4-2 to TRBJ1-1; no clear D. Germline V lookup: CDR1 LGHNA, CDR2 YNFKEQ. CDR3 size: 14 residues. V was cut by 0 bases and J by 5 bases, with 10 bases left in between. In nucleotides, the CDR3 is TGTGCCAGCAGCCAAGAGAGGGATTTGACTGAAGCTTTCTTT. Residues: CASSQERDLTEAFF.

The CDR3 nucleotides read TGTGCCAGCAGCTTCGCACCGTTACAGGGGAACACTGAAGCTTTCTTT. Amino acids: CASSFAPLQGNTEAFF. The chain recombines TRBV7-9 with TRBJ1-1; D might be TRBD1 (6 bases). The CDR3 contains 16 residues. Per the germline V gene, CDR1 is SEHNR and CDR2 is FQNEAQ (reference sequence). Trimming left V 3 bases short and J 1 base short, with 15 bases between.

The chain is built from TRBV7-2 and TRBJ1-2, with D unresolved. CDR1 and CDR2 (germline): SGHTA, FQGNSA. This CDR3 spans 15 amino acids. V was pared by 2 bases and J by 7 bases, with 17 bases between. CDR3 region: CASSLIGSPAGGYTF. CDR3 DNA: TGTGCCAGCAGCTTAATAGGGTCGCCGGCGGGTGGCTACACCTTC.